These T cell receptor beta chains were read from a single sample in a study of cytomegalovirus exposure and HLA in healthy donors. Using immunoSEQ multiplex PCR, the repertoire was profiled, and TCRdb retains in-frame clones only, with some absent. The sample has under 45,000 clones. Sequencing was done on a sample of PBMCs. Receptor source: a male donor in good health and CMV-seronegative. Each CDR3 is given with its conserved first and last residue. The D gene is left open where the match is weak.

CDR3nt: TGCAGCGTGGAGCGGGGGGATAGCACAGATACGCAGTATTTT; CDR3aa: CSVERGDSTDTQYF; j_gene: TRBJ2-3; d_gene: TRBD2; v_gene: TRBV29-1
CDR3nt: TGTGCCAGCAGTCAAGACAGGGGGCCTCCCTACGAGCAGTACTTC; CDR3aa: CASSQDRGPPYEQYF; j_gene: TRBJ2-7; d_gene: TRBD1; v_gene: TRBV6-9
CDR3nt: TGTGCCAGCCCCCGGGGGACAGGGGACGGGAGCAATCAGCCCCAGCATTTT; CDR3aa: CASPRGTGDGSNQPQHF; j_gene: TRBJ1-5; d_gene: TRBD1; v_gene: TRBV18
CDR3nt: TGTGCCAGCAGTGGGACAGGGAGTTTTTTCGAGCAGTACTTC; CDR3aa: CASSGTGSFFEQYF; j_gene: TRBJ2-7; d_gene: TRBD1; v_gene: TRBV2
CDR3nt: TGTGCCAGCAGGACCACCAGGGGAAACACCATATATTTT; CDR3aa: CASRTTRGNTIYF; j_gene: TRBJ1-3; d_gene: -; v_gene: TRBV6-5
CDR3nt: TGTGCCAGCTCACCGGGCAGCCTCTTGAACACTGAAGCTTTCTTT; CDR3aa: CASSPGSLLNTEAFF; j_gene: TRBJ1-1; d_gene: -; v_gene: TRBV18
CDR3nt: TGTGCCAGCAGCGTAGCAGGGGCCGGGTGGACAGATACGCAGTATTTT; CDR3aa: CASSVAGAGWTDTQYF; j_gene: TRBJ2-3; d_gene: -; v_gene: TRBV9
CDR3nt: TGTGCCAGCAGCGAACAGGGTTCCACAGATACGCAGTATTTT; CDR3aa: CASSEQGSTDTQYF; j_gene: TRBJ2-3; d_gene: -; v_gene: TRBV11-3
CDR3nt: TGTGCCAGCTCACCGCGGACAGGCGCGGATACGCAGTATTTT; CDR3aa: CASSPRTGADTQYF; j_gene: TRBJ2-3; d_gene: TRBD1; v_gene: TRBV18
CDR3nt: TGCGCCAGCAGCTCTTTTGGACAGGGGGATCGCGAGCAGTACTTC; CDR3aa: CASSSFGQGDREQYF; j_gene: TRBJ2-7; d_gene: TRBD1; v_gene: TRBV5-1
CDR3nt: TGTGCCAGCAGTGAAGGCGGGGGGGGGTCCCCCTACGAGCAGTACTTC; CDR3aa: CASSEGGGGSPYEQYF; j_gene: TRBJ2-7; d_gene: TRBD2; v_gene: TRBV6-1
CDR3nt: TGTGCCAGCTCACCAAACCGGACAGGGGAAAGGGGACTGGGTACGCAGTATTTT; CDR3aa: CASSPNRTGERGLGTQYF; j_gene: TRBJ2-3; d_gene: TRBD1; v_gene: TRBV18
CDR3nt: TGTGCCAGCAGCCAACTTCAGGGGGTCGCCGGGGTCCTGACTTTC; CDR3aa: CASSQLQGVAGVLTF; j_gene: TRBJ2-6; d_gene: TRBD1; v_gene: TRBV14
CDR3nt: TGTGCCAGTACATCGGCGGGGCGAACGGATACGCAGTATTTT; CDR3aa: CASTSAGRTDTQYF; j_gene: TRBJ2-3; d_gene: -; v_gene: TRBV19
CDR3nt: TGTGCCAGCTGCGAAGGTACGGGACAAAAAGCCTACGAGCAGTACTTC; CDR3aa: CASCEGTGQKAYEQYF; j_gene: TRBJ2-7; d_gene: -; v_gene: TRBV28
CDR3nt: TGTGCCAGCAGTGAGTGGACAGGAGAAACCTTC; CDR3aa: CASSEWTGETF; j_gene: TRBJ1-2; d_gene: TRBD1; v_gene: TRBV6-1